The present T cell receptor (beta chain) was sequenced within a study of cytomegalovirus exposure and HLA in healthy donors. CDR1 is SGHTS, CDR2 YDEGEE, per germline. The CDR3 is made up of 13 amino acids. V was pared by 0 bases and J by 10 bases, with 13 bases between. General study results and limits: There were 150 to 200 TCR beta chains listed as cytomegalovirus-associated. Most CMV-associated TCR beta chains appeared HLA-restricted in a later analysis. Indistinguishable V segments such as TRBV6-2 and TRBV6-3 were excluded.

With 60 Vbeta and 13 Jbeta primers, the PCR was carried out. This table comes from immunoSEQ multiplex PCR, and its TCRdb copy is limited to in-frame clones, with some not included. Of 120,000 or so clones in the sample, roughly three quarters were seen once. To note about this clone: The antigen is undetermined.

The sequence was collected from a man aged 18 to 29 in good health and CMV-seronegative. V gene TRBV5-8 combines with J gene TRBJ1-1; TRBD1 might be the D (5 bases). The material sequenced was PBMCs. The CDR3 nucleotides read TGTGCCAGCAGCTTGGAGGGGCCCCCGGGAGCTTTCTTT. This sequence encodes CASSLEGPPGAFF.